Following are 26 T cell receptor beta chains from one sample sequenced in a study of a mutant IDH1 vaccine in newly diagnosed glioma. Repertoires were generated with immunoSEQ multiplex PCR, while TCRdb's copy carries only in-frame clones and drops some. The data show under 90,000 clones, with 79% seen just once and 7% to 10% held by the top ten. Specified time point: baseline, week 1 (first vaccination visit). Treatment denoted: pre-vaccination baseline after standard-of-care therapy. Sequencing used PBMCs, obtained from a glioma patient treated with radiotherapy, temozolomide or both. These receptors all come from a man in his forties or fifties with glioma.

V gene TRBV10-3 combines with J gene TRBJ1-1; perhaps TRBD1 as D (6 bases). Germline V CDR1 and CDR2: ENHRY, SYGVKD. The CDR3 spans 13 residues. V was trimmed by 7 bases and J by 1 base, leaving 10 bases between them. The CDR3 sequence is CAIKLGGNTEAFF. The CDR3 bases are TGTGCCATCAAACTAGGGGGGAACACTGAAGCTTTCTTT.

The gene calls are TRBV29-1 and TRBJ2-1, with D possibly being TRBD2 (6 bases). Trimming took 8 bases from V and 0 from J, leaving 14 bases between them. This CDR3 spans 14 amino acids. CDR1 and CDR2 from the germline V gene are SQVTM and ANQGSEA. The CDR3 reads CSYRTTYSYNEQFF. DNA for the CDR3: TGCAGCTATAGGACTACATACTCCTACAATGAGCAGTTCTTC.

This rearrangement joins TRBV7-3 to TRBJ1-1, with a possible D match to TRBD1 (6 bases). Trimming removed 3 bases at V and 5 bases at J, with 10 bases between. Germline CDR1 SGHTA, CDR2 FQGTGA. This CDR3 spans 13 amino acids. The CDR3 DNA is TGTGCCAGCAGCTTTGGGGGGCATACTGAAGCTTTCTTT. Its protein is CASSFGGHTEAFF.

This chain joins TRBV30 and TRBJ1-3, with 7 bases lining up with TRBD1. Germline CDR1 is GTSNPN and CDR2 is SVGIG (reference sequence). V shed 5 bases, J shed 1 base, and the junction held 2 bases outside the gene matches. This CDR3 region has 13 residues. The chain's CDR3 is CAWAGQSGNTIYF. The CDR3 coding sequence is TGTGCCTGGGCGGGACAGTCTGGAAACACCATATATTTT.

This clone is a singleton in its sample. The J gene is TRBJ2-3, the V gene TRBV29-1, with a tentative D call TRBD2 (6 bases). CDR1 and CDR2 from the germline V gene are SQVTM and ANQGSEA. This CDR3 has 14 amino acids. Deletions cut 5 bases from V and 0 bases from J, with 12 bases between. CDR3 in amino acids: CSVPEGTSTDTQYF. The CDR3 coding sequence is TGCAGCGTTCCCGAGGGGACTAGCACAGATACGCAGTATTTT.

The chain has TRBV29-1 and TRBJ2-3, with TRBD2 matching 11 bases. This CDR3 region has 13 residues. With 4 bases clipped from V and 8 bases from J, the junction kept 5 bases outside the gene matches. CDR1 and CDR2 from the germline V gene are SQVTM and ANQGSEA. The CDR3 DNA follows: TGCAGCGTTGCGACTAGCGGGGCGAGTACGCAGTATTTT. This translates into CSVATSGASTQYF.

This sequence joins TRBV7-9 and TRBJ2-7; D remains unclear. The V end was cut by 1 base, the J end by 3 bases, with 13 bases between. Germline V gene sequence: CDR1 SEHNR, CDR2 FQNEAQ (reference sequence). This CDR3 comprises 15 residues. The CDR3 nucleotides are TGTGCCAGCAGCTTAGGGGCAGCGAAGGGCTACGAGCAGTACTTC. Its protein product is CASSLGAAKGYEQYF.

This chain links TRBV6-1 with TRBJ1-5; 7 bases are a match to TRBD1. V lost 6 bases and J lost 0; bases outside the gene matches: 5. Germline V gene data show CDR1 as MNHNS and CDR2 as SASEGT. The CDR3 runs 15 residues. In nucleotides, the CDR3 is TGTGCCAGCAGAGCCCGGACAGGTAGCAATCAGCCCCAGCATTTT. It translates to CASRARTGSNQPQHF.

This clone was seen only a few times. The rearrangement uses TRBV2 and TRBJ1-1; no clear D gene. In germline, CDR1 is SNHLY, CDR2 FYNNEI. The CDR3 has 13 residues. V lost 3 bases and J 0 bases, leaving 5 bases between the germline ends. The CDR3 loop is CASSERVNTEAFF. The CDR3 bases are TGTGCCAGCAGTGAGAGGGTGAACACTGAAGCTTTCTTT.

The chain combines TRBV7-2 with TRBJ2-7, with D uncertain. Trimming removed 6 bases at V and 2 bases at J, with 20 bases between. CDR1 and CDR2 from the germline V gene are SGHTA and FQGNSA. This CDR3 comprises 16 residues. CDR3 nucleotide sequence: TGTGCCAGCAGTTTTCAGCTCATTAAAAGCACCTACGAGCAGTACTTC. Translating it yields CASSFQLIKSTYEQYF.

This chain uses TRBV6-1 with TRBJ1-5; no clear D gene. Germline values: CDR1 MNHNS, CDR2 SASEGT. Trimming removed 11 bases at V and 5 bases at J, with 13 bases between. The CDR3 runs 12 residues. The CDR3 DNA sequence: TGTGCCGTCCGACCCGTAGATCAGCCCCAGCATTTT. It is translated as CAVRPVDQPQHF.

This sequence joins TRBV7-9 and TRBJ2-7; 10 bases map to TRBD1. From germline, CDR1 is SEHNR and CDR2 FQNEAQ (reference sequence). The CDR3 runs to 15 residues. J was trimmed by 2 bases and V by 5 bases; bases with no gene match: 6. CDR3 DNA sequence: TGTGCCAGCAGCCCCCGGACAGGGGGGACCTACGAGCAGTACTTC. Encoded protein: CASSPRTGGTYEQYF.

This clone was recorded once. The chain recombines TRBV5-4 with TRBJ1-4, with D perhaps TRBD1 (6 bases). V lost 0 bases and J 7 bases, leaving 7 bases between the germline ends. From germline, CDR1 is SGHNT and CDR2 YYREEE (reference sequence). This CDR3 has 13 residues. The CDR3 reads CASSLAQGEKLFF. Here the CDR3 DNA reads TGTGCCAGCAGCTTGGCACAGGGTGAAAAACTGTTTTTT.

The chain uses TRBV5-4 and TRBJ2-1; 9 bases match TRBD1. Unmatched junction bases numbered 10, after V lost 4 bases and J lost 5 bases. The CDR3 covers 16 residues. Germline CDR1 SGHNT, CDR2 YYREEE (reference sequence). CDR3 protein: CASSPQTGGKDNEQFF. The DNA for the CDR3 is TGTGCCAGCAGCCCCCAGACAGGGGGGAAGGACAATGAGCAGTTCTTC.

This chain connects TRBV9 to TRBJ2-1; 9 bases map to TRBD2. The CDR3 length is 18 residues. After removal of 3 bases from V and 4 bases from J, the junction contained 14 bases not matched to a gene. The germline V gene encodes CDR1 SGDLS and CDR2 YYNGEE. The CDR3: CASSGSSRGGASYNEQFF. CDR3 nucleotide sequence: TGTGCCAGCAGCGGAAGTTCTCGCGGGGGGGCAAGTTACAATGAGCAGTTCTTC.

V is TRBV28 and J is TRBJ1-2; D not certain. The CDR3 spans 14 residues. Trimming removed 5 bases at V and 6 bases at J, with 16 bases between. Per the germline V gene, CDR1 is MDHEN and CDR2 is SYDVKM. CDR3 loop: CASSPARVADGYTF. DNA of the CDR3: TGTGCCAGCAGTCCGGCTCGGGTTGCGGATGGCTACACCTTC.

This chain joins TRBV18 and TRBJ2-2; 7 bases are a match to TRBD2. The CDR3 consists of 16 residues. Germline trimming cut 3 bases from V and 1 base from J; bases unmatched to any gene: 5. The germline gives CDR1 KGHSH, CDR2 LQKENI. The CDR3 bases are TGTGCCAGCTCACCCTTGGCGGGGGAGAACACCGGGGAGCTGTTTTTT. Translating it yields CASSPLAGENTGELFF. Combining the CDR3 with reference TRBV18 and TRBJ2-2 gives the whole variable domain NAGVMQNPRHLVRRRGQEARLRCSPMKGHSHVYWYRQLPEEGLKFMVYLQKENIIDESGMPKERFSAEFPKEGPSILRIQQVVRGDSAAYFCASSPLAGENTGELFFGEGSRLTVL.

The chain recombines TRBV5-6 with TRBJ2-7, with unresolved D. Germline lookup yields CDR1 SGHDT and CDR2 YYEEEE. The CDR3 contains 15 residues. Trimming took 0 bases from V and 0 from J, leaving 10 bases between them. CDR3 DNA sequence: TGTGCCAGCAGCTTGGGAGGTCACAGCTCCTACGAGCAGTACTTC. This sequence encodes CASSLGGHSSYEQYF. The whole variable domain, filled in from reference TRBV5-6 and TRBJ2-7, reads DAGVTQSPTHLIKTRGQQVTLRCSPKSGHDTVSWYQQALGQGPQFIFQYYEEEERQRGNFPDRFSGHQFPNYSSELNVNALLLGDSALYLCASSLGGHSSYEQYFGPGTRLTVT.

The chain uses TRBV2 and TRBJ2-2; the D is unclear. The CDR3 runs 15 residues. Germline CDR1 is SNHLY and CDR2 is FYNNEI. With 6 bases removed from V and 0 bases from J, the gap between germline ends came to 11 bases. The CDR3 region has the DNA TGTGCCAGCAGAGAACGTTCCTCGAACACCGGGGAGCTGTTTTTT. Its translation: CASRERSSNTGELFF.

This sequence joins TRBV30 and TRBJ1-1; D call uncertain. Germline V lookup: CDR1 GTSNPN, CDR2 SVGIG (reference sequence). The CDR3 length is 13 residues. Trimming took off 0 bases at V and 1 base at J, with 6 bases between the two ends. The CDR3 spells CAWSVQRNTEAFF. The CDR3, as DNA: TGTGCCTGGAGTGTACAGAGGAACACTGAAGCTTTCTTT.

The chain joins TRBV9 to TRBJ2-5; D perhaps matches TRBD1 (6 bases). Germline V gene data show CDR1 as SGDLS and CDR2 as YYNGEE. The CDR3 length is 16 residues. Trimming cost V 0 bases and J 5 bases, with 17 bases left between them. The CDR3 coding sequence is TGTGCCAGCAGCGTAGCTCCGCAGGCCGACAGGGAGACCCAGTACTTC. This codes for CASSVAPQADRETQYF.

The CDR3 spells CASTSMTISTDTQYF. In nucleotides, the CDR3 is TGCGCCAGCACCTCGATGACAATCAGCACAGATACGCAGTATTTT. This chain uses TRBV5-1 with TRBJ2-3; D ambiguous. CDR1 and CDR2 from the germline V gene are SGHRS and YFSETQ. The V gene lost 6 bases and the J gene lost 0 bases, with 14 bases spanning the gap. The CDR3 is 15 amino acids.

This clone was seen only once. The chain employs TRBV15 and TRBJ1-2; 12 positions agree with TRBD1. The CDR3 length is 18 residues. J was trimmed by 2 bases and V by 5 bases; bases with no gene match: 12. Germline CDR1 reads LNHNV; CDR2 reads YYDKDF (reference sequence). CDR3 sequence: CATSPDSGTGGINYGYTF. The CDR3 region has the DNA TGTGCCACCAGCCCCGACAGCGGGACAGGGGGCATCAACTATGGCTACACCTTC.

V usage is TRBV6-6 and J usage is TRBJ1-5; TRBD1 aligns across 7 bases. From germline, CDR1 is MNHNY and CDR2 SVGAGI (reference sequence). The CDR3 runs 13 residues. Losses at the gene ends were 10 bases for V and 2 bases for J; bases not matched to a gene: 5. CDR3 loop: CATSGTGNQPQHF. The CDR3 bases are TGTGCCACATCCGGGACAGGCAATCAGCCCCAGCATTTT.

The CDR3 DNA reads TGCGCCAGCAGCTTGACGGGGGAAGAGACCCAGTACTTC. It codes for CASSLTGEETQYF. The chain carries TRBV5-1 and TRBJ2-5, with a weak D call TRBD2 (6 bases). CDR1 is SGHRS, CDR2 YFSETQ, per germline. Trimming removed 1 base at V and 3 bases at J, with 7 bases between. The CDR3 is made up of 13 amino acids.

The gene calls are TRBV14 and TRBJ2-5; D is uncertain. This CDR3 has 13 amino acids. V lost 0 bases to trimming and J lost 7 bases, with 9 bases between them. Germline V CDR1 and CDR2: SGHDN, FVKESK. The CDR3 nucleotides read TGTGCCAGCAGCCAAGATGTGGTGGCGACCCAGTACTTC. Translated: CASSQDVVATQYF.